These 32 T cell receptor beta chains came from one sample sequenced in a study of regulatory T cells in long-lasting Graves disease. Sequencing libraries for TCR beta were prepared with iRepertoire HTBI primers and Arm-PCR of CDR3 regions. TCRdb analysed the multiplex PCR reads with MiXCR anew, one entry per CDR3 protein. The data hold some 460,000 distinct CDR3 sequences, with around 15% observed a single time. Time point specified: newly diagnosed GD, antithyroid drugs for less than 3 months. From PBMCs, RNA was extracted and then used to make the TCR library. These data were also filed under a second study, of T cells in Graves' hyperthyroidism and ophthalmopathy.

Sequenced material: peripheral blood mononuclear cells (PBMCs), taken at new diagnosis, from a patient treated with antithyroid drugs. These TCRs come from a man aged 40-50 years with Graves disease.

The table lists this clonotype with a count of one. The CDR3 loop reads CASSPRDTFTEAFF. The CDR3 nucleotides read TGTGCCAGCAGTCCTCGGGACACCTTCACTGAAGCTTTCTTT. The chain links TRBV3-1 to TRBJ1-1; a possible D gene is TRBD1 (6 bases). Trimming cost V 6 bases and J 4 bases, with 15 bases left between them. CDR3 length: 14 residues. Germline CDR1 is LGHDT and CDR2 is YNNKEL (reference sequence).

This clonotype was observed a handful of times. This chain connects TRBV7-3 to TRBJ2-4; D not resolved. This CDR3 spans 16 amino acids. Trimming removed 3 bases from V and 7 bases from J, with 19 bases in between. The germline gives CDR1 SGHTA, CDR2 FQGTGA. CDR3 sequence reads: CASSLNGVGSGNIQYF. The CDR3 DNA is TGTGCCAGCAGCTTGAACGGCGTGGGTTCCGGGAACATTCAGTACTTC.

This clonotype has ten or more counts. In DNA form, the CDR3 reads TGCGCCAGCAGCTTGCGGATGGACGACGCTGAAGCTTTCTTT. Its protein product is CASSLRMDDAEAFF. V usage is TRBV5-1 and J usage is TRBJ1-1; no definite D call. This CDR3 region has 14 residues. V was trimmed by 1 base and J by 6 bases, leaving 13 bases between them. The germline V gene has CDR1 SGHRS and CDR2 YFSETQ.

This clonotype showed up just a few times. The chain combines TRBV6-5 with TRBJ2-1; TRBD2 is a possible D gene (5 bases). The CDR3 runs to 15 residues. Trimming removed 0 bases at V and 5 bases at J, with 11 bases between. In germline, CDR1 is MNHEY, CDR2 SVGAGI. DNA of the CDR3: TGTGCCAGCAGTTACTCTTTAGCGAGGAACAATGAGCAGTTCTTC. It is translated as CASSYSLARNNEQFF.

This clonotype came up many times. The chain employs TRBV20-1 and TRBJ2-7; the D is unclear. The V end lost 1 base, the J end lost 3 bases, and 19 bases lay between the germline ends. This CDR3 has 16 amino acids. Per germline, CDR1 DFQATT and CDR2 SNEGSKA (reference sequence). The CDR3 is CSARATRVARGYEQYF. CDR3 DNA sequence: TGCAGTGCTAGAGCCACCCGGGTGGCCAGAGGCTACGAGCAGTACTTC.

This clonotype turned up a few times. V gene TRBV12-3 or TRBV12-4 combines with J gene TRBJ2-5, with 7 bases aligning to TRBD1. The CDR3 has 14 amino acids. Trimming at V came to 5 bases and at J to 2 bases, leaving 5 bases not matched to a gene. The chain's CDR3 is CASSTDREQETQYF. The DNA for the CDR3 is TGTGCCAGCAGTACCGACAGGGAACAAGAGACCCAGTACTTC.

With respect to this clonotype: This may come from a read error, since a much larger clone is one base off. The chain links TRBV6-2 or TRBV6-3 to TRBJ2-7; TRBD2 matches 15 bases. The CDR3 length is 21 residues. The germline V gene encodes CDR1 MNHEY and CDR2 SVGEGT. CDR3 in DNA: TGTGCCAGCAGTTATTCGTCCGGAACCGGGACTAGCGGGAGGTCTTCCTACGAGCGGTACTTC. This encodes CASSYSSGTGTSGRSSYERYF.

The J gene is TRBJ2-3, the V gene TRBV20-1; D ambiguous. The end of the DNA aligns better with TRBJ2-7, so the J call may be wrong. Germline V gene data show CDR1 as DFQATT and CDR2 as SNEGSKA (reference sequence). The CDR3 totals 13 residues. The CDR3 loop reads CSARESGPYEQYF. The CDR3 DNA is TGCAGTGCTAGAGAATCAGGCCCCTACGAGCAGTACTTC.

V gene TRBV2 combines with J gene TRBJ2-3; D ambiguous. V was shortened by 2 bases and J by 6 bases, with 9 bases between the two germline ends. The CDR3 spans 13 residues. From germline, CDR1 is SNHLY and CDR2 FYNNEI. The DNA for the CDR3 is TGTGCCAGCAGTGAATTAAGAAGGGATACGCAGTATTTT. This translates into CASSELRRDTQYF.

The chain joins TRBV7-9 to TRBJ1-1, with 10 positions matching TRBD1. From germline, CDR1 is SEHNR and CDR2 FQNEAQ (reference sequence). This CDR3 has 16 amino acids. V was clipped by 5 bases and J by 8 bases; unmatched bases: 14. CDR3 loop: CASSHGQGVPLGEAFF. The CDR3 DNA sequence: TGTGCCAGCAGCCACGGACAGGGGGTCCCTTTAGGGGAAGCTTTCTTT.

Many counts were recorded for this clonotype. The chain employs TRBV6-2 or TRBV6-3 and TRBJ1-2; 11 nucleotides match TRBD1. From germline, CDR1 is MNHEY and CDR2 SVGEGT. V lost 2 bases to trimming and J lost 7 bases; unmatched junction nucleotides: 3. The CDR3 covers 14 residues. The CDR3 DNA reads TGTGCCAGCAGTTACGGACAGGGGGCTGCTGGCTACACCTTC. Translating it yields CASSYGQGAAGYTF.

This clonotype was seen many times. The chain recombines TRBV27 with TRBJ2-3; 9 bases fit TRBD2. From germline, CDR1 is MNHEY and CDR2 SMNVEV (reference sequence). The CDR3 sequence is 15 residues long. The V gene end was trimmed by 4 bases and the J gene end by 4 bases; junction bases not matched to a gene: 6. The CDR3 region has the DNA TGTGCCAGCAGTTCGCCTAGCGGGAAAGCAGATACGCAGTATTTT. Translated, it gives CASSSPSGKADTQYF.

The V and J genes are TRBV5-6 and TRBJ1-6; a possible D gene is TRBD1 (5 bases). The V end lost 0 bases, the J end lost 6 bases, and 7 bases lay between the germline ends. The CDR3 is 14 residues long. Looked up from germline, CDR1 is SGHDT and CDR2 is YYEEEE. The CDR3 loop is CASSLGGTNSPLHF. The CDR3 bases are TGTGCCAGCAGCTTGGGGGGGACTAATTCACCCCTCCACTTT. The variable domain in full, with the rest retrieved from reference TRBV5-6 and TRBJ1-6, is DAGVTQSPTHLIKTRGQQVTLRCSPKSGHDTVSWYQQALGQGPQFIFQYYEEEERQRGNFPDRFSGHQFPNYSSELNVNALLLGDSALYLCASSLGGTNSPLHFGNGTRLTVT.

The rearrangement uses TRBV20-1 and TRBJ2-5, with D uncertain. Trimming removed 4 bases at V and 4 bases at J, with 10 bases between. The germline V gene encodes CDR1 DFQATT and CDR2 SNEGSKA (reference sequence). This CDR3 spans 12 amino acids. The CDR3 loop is CSAIIVGETQYF. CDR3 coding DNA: TGCAGTGCTATAATTGTCGGAGAGACCCAGTACTTC.

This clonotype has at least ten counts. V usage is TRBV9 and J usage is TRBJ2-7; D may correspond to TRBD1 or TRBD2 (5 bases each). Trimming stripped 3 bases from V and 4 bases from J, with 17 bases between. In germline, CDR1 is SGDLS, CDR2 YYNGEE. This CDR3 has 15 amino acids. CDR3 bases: TGTGCCAGCAGCGCCACCGGGGACGGCCCTTACGAGCAGTACTTC. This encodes CASSATGDGPYEQYF.

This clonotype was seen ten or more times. This CDR3 is CASSRAGGTSEQYF. CDR3 bases: TGTGCCAGCAGCCGGGCGGGAGGGACCTCCGAGCAGTACTTC. The chain combines TRBV3-1 with TRBJ2-7; TRBD2 aligns across 9 bases. CDR3 length: 14 amino acids. V lost 4 bases, J lost 6 bases, and 7 bases stayed unmatched. The germline V gene has CDR1 LGHDT and CDR2 YNNKEL (reference sequence).

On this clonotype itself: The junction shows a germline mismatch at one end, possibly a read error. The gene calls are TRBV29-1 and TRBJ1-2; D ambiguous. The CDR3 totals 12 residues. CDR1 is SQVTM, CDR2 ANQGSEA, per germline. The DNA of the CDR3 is TGCAGCGTGGAAGGACGGAGCTATGGCTACACCTTC. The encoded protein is CSVEGRSYGYTF. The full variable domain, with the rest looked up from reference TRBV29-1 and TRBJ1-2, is SAVISQKPSRDICQRGTSLTIQCQVDSQVTMMFWYRQQPGQSLTLIATANQGSEATYESGFVIDKFPISRPNLTFSTLTVSNMSPEDSSIYLCSVEGRSYGYTFGSGTRLTVV.

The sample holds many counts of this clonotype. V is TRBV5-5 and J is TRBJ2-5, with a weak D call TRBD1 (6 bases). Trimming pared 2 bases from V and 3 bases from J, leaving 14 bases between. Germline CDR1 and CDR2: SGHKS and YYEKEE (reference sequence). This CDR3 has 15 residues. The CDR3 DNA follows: TGTGCCAGCAGCTTAACGGGACACATGAAAGAGACCCAGTACTTC. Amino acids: CASSLTGHMKETQYF.

CDR3 sequence reads: CAISDGVGITEAFF. CDR3 nucleotide sequence: TGTGCCATCAGTGACGGCGTGGGGATAACTGAAGCTTTCTTT. This chain links TRBV10-3 with TRBJ1-1; D unresolved. The CDR3 totals 14 residues. V was clipped by 3 bases and J by 5 bases, with 13 bases between them. Looked up from germline, CDR1 is ENHRY and CDR2 is SYGVKD.

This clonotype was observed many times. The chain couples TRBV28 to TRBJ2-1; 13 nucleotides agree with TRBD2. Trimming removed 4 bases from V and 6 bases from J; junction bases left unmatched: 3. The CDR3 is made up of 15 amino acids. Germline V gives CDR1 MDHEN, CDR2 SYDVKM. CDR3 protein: CASSSGLAGINEQFF. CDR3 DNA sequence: TGTGCCAGCAGTTCGGGACTAGCGGGGATCAATGAGCAGTTCTTC. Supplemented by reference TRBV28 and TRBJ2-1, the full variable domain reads DVKVTQSSRYLVKRTGEKVFLECVQDMDHENMFWYRQDPGLGLRLIYFSYDVKMKEKGDIPEGYSVSREKKERFSLILESASTNQTSMYLCASSSGLAGINEQFFGPGTRLTVL.

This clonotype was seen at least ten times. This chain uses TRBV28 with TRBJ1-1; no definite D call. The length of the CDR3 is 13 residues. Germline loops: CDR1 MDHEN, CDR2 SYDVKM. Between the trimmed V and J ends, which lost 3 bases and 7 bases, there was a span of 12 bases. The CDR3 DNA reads TGTGCCAGCAGTTTTGAGGTAATAAATGAAGCTTTCTTT. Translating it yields CASSFEVINEAFF.

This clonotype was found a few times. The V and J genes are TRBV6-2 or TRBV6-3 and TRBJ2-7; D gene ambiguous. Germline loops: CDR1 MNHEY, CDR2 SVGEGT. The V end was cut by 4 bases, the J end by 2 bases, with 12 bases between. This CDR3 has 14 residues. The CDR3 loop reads CASSFTRTTYEQYF. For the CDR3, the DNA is TGTGCCAGCAGTTTCACGAGAACAACCTACGAGCAGTACTTC.

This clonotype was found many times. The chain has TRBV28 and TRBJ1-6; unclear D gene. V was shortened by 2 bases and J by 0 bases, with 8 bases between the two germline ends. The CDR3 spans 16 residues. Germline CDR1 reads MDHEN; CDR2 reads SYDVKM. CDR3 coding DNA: TGTGCCAGCAGTTTAGTGGGCCTCTCCTATAATTCACCCCTCCACTTT. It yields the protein CASSLVGLSYNSPLHF. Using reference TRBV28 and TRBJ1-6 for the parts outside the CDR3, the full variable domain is DVKVTQSSRYLVKRTGEKVFLECVQDMDHENMFWYRQDPGLGLRLIYFSYDVKMKEKGDIPEGYSVSREKKERFSLILESASTNQTSMYLCASSLVGLSYNSPLHFGNGTRLTVT.

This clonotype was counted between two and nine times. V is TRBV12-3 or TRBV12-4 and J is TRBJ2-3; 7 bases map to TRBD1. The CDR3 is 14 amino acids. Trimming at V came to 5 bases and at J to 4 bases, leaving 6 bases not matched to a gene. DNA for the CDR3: TGTGCCAGCAGTATGACAGGGCGGTCAGATACGCAGTATTTT. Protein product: CASSMTGRSDTQYF.

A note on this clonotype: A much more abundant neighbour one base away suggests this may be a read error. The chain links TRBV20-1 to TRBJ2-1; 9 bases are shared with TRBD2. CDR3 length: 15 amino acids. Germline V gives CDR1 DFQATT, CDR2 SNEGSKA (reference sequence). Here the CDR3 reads CSARSREGSYNEQLF. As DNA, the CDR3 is TGCAGTGCTAGATCGCGGGAGGGCTCCTACAATGAGCAGCTCTTC.

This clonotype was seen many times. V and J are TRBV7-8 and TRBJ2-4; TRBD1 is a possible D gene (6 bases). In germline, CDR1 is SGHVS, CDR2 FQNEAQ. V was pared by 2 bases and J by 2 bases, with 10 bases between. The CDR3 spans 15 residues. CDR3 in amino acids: CASSLIWDTKNIQYF. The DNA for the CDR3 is TGTGCCAGCAGCTTAATTTGGGACACCAAAAACATTCAGTACTTC.

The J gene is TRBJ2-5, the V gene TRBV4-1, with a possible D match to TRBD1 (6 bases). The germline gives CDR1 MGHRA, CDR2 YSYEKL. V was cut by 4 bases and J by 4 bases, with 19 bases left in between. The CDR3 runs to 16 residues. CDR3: CASSPIPEQGRETQYF. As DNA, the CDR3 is TGCGCCAGCAGCCCCATTCCGGAACAGGGAAGAGAGACCCAGTACTTC.

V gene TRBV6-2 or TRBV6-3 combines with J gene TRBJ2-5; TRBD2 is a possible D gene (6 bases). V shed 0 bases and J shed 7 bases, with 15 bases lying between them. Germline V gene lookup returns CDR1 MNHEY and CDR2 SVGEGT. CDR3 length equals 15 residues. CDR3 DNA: TGTGCCAGCAGTTACTCGAGGGAGGTTCGGGGGACCCAGTACTTC. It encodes CASSYSREVRGTQYF.

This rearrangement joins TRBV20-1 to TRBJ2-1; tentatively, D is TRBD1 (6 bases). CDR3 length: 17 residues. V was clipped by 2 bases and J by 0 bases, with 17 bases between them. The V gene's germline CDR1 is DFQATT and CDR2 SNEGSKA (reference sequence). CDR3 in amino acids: CSARPQGSLSSYNEQFF. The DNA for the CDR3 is TGCAGTGCTAGACCTCAGGGGAGTCTGAGCTCCTACAATGAGCAGTTCTTC.

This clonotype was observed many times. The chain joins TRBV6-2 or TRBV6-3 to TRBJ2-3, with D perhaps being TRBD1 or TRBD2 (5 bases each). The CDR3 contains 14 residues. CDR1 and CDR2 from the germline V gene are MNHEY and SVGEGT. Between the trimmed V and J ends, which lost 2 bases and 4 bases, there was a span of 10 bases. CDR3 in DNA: TGTGCCAGCAGTTACCGAGGGGTGGCAGATACGCAGTATTTT. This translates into CASSYRGVADTQYF.

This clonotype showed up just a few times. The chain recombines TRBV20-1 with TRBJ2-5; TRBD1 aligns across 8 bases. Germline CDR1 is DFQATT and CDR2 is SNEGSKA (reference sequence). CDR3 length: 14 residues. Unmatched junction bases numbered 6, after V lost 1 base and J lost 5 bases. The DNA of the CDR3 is TGCAGTGCTAGAGCAGACAGGGGAATTGAGACCCAGTACTTC. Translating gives CSARADRGIETQYF.

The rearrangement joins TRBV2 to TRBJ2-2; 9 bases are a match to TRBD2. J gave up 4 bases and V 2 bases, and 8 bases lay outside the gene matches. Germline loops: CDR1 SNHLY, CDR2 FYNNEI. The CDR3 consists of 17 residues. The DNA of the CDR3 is TGTGCCAGCAGTGAACAGGGACTAGCCCTTATCACCGGGGAGCTGTTTTTT. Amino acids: CASSEQGLALITGELFF.